These 28 T cell receptor beta chains originate from one sample sequenced in a study of T cell responses to AZD1222 COVID-19 vaccine. Using immunoSEQ multiplex PCR, the repertoire was profiled, and TCRdb retains in-frame clones only, with some absent. The sample holds fewer than 200,000 clones; approximately 92% are singletons and the top ten take about 10%. Sequencing was performed on peripheral blood, taken on day 0 of AZD1222 vaccination. These receptors were collected from an adult in good health.

In its sample, this clone was seen once. The chain joins TRBV19 to TRBJ1-5; D is uncertain. This CDR3 comprises 13 residues. Germline CDR1 reads LNHDA; CDR2 reads SQIVND (reference sequence). V lost 4 bases, J lost 6 bases, and 10 bases lay in between. The CDR3 region has the DNA TGTGCCAGTAGTAAAGGGTATGGTCAGCCCCAGCATTTT. Its protein product is CASSKGYGQPQHF.

The V call is TRBV5-1, the J call TRBJ1-1, with D unresolved. The V and J ends lost 0 bases and 7 bases respectively, with 10 bases between them. Germline CDR1 reads SGHRS; CDR2 reads YFSETQ. This CDR3 has 13 residues. In DNA, the CDR3 is TGCGCCAGCAGCTTGGGAGTCCAGCTTGAAGCTTTCTTT. It codes for CASSLGVQLEAFF.

V gene TRBV5-1 combines with J gene TRBJ1-1; possible D gene TRBD1, 6 bases. The germline V and J ends were trimmed by 4 bases and 0 bases, with 10 bases remaining between them. The CDR3 contains 14 residues. Germline V gene sequence: CDR1 SGHRS, CDR2 YFSETQ. The CDR3 region is CASSIGQLNTEAFF. DNA of the CDR3: TGCGCCAGCAGCATAGGACAGCTGAACACTGAAGCTTTCTTT.

This clone was seen a single time. The chain is built from TRBV2 and TRBJ2-5, with 8 bases fitting TRBD2. The J segment lost 0 bases and the V segment lost 5 bases, leaving 5 bases of the junction unmatched. This CDR3 comprises 15 residues. Germline lookup yields CDR1 SNHLY and CDR2 FYNNEI. The DNA for the CDR3 is TGTGCCAGCAGTTGGGGCGGGGGGTACCAAGAGACCCAGTACTTC. Protein: CASSWGGGYQETQYF.

V gene TRBV27 combines with J gene TRBJ2-2; no reliable D call. Per the germline V gene, CDR1 is MNHEY and CDR2 is SMNVEV (reference sequence). This CDR3 is 16 amino acids long. V was pared by 3 bases and J by 0 bases, with 11 bases between. The CDR3 nucleotides are TGTGCCAGCAGTTTTTCGGCGGACGCGAACACCGGGGAGCTGTTTTTT. This codes for CASSFSADANTGELFF.

The rearrangement links TRBV6-5 to TRBJ1-1; no firm D call. The CDR3 has 12 residues. CDR1 and CDR2 from the germline V gene are MNHEY and SVGAGI. Trimming took off 7 bases at V and 0 bases at J, with 6 bases between the two ends. The CDR3 DNA is TGTGCCAGCATTACATTGAACACTGAAGCTTTCTTT. The encoded protein is CASITLNTEAFF.

The CDR3, as DNA: TGTGCCAGTAATCCATTCCGGATGGCGGGCTACACCTTC. Protein: CASNPFRMAGYTF. The chain carries TRBV19 and TRBJ1-2; no definite D call. The V end lost 7 bases, the J end lost 8 bases, and 17 bases lay between the germline ends. The germline V gene has CDR1 LNHDA and CDR2 SQIVND (reference sequence). This CDR3 comprises 13 residues.

The CDR3 here is CASRGLAGGHEQYF. The DNA of the CDR3 is TGTGCCAGCAGGGGTCTAGCGGGAGGGCACGAGCAGTACTTC. The gene calls are TRBV6-5 and TRBJ2-7, with TRBD2 identical over 12 bases. CDR3 length equals 14 residues. Germline loops: CDR1 MNHEY, CDR2 SVGAGI. J lost 5 bases, V lost 6 bases, and 5 bases had no gene match.

This clone was picked up a small number of times. This chain links TRBV18 with TRBJ2-1; D perhaps matches TRBD1 (6 bases). The CDR3 is 17 amino acids. V dropped 0 bases and J dropped 7 bases, with 19 bases sitting between them. Germline CDR1 and CDR2: KGHSH and LQKENI. The CDR3 coding sequence is TGTGCCAGCTCACCACCGTCAGGGGCTAGGGGGACGAATGAGCAGTTCTTC. Its protein is CASSPPSGARGTNEQFF. Looking up the rest from reference TRBV18 and TRBJ2-1 gives the full variable domain: NAGVMQNPRHLVRRRGQEARLRCSPMKGHSHVYWYRQLPEEGLKFMVYLQKENIIDESGMPKERFSAEFPKEGPSILRIQQVVRGDSAAYFCASSPPSGARGTNEQFFGPGTRLTVL.

V is TRBV4-3 and J is TRBJ2-5, with D maybe TRBD1 (6 bases). V lost 4 bases to trimming and J lost 2 bases, with 14 bases between them. CDR1 is LGHNA, CDR2 YSLEER, per germline. This CDR3 comprises 15 residues. The CDR3 spells CASSPNRQVQETQYF. CDR3 DNA: TGCGCCAGCAGCCCCAACCGACAGGTACAAGAGACCCAGTACTTC.

This chain joins TRBV4-2 and TRBJ1-6; D is perhaps TRBD1 (6 bases). V lost 3 bases, J lost 7 bases, and 10 bases lay in between. CDR1 LGHNA and CDR2 YNFKEQ come from the germline V gene. The CDR3 extends over 14 amino acids. In nucleotides, the CDR3 is TGTGCCAGCAGCCAGCAGGGGATCAATTCACCCCTCCACTTT. Its translation: CASSQQGINSPLHF.

The J gene is TRBJ1-1, the V gene TRBV19; unclear D gene. Germline V lookup: CDR1 LNHDA, CDR2 SQIVND (reference sequence). V gave up 6 bases and J gave up 1 base, with 9 bases separating them. This CDR3 spans 13 amino acids. The CDR3 reads CASRWAPNTEAFF. For the CDR3, the DNA is TGTGCCAGTAGGTGGGCCCCGAACACTGAAGCTTTCTTT.

The rearrangement joins TRBV15 to TRBJ2-6; no definite D call. The V gene's germline CDR1 is LNHNV and CDR2 YYDKDF (reference sequence). The ends were cut back, 0 bases at V and 0 bases at J, with 3 bases in the middle. The CDR3 runs 15 residues. For the CDR3, the DNA is TGTGCCACCAGCAGAGACCTCTCTGGGGCCAACGTCCTGACTTTC. Protein: CATSRDLSGANVLTF.

V and J are TRBV28 and TRBJ1-2; D is possibly TRBD1 (5 bases). The CDR3 extends over 11 amino acids. The germline gives CDR1 MDHEN, CDR2 SYDVKM. Trimming took off 6 bases at V and 8 bases at J, with 10 bases between the two ends. In DNA, the CDR3 is TGTGCCAGCAGACCTGAGGGGGGCTACACCTTC. It yields the protein CASRPEGGYTF.

The J gene is TRBJ2-3, the V gene TRBV27; D gene ambiguous. CDR1 and CDR2 from the germline V gene are MNHEY and SMNVEV (reference sequence). V was cut by 6 bases and J by 3 bases, with 16 bases left in between. CDR3 length: 15 amino acids. The CDR3 DNA follows: TGTGCCAGCAGCTCTCCGGGCTACCTAACAGATACGCAGTATTTT. This encodes CASSSPGYLTDTQYF.

This clone was recorded only once. V usage is TRBV7-2 and J usage is TRBJ2-7; D call uncertain. The CDR3 length is 14 residues. Trimming took 4 bases from V and 0 from J, leaving 10 bases between them. Germline lookup yields CDR1 SGHTA and CDR2 FQGNSA. CDR3 amino acids: CASSSGRTSYEQYF. The CDR3 region has the DNA TGTGCCAGCAGCTCCGGACGGACCTCCTACGAGCAGTACTTC. Full variable domain (outside the CDR3, taken from reference TRBV7-2 and TRBJ2-7): GAGVSQSPSNKVTEKGKDVELRCDPISGHTALYWYRQSLGQGLEFLIYFQGNSAPDKSGLPSDRFSAERTGGSVSTLTIQRTQQEDSAVYLCASSSGRTSYEQYFGPGTRLTVT.

The chain links TRBV27 to TRBJ2-1; no definite D call. CDR3 length equals 13 residues. Trimming removed 5 bases at V and 7 bases at J, with 12 bases between. CDR1 and CDR2 (germline): MNHEY, SMNVEV (reference sequence). The CDR3 reads CASSLTAFNEQFF. Written as DNA, the CDR3 is TGTGCCAGCAGTCTGACCGCTTTTAATGAGCAGTTCTTC.

The chain combines TRBV7-2 with TRBJ1-5, with D unresolved. The CDR3 is 14 residues long. CDR1 SGHTA and CDR2 FQGNSA come from the germline V gene. The germline V and J ends were trimmed by 5 bases and 4 bases, with 12 bases remaining between them. CDR3 sequence reads: CASSQTLGNQPQHF. The CDR3 nucleotides are TGTGCCAGCAGCCAGACCTTAGGAAATCAGCCCCAGCATTTT.

The genes are TRBV12-3 or TRBV12-4 and TRBJ1-2; D is unclear. This CDR3 comprises 13 residues. V was cut by 3 bases and J by 0 bases, with 5 bases left in between. The CDR3 protein is CASSFGANYGYTF. The CDR3 bases are TGTGCCAGCAGTTTCGGGGCTAACTATGGCTACACCTTC.

The chain carries TRBV4-1 and TRBJ2-2, with D perhaps TRBD1 (5 bases). The CDR3 has 22 residues. The germline CDR1 and CDR2 sequences are MGHRA and YSYEKL. The V and J ends lost 1 base and 3 bases respectively, with 30 bases between them. The DNA of the CDR3 is TGCGCCAGCAGCCAAGGTTGTGTATGGCTTGGGCAGGGATCATCGGACACCGGGGAGCTGTTTTTT. This codes for CASSQGCVWLGQGSSDTGELFF.

The gene calls are TRBV27 and TRBJ1-6; no clear D. The CDR3 has 14 amino acids. Germline assignment: CDR1 MNHEY and CDR2 SMNVEV (reference sequence). V was cut by 6 bases and J by 4 bases, with 10 bases left in between. The CDR3 is CASSAGRYNSPLHF. The CDR3 nucleotides read TGTGCCAGCAGCGCGGGGAGGTATAATTCACCCCTCCACTTT.

The chain links TRBV7-8 to TRBJ1-6; D call uncertain. CDR1 and CDR2 (germline): SGHVS, FQNEAQ. This CDR3 comprises 13 residues. Between the trimmed V and J ends, which lost 6 bases and 7 bases, there was a span of 10 bases. CDR3 sequence: CASRRAQNSPLHF. The CDR3 DNA sequence: TGTGCCAGCAGAAGGGCCCAGAATTCACCCCTCCACTTT.

In its sample, this clone was seen once. The chain joins TRBV18 to TRBJ1-5; D unresolved. The germline CDR1 and CDR2 sequences are KGHSH and LQKENI. This CDR3 is 12 amino acids long. Trimming cost V 4 bases and J 9 bases, with 10 bases left between them. CDR3 region: CASSHWLGPQHF. CDR3 DNA: TGTGCCAGCTCACACTGGTTAGGGCCCCAGCATTTT.

The rearrangement uses TRBV29-1 and TRBJ2-5, with 12 bases lining up with TRBD2. The germline V gene encodes CDR1 SQVTM and CDR2 ANQGSEA. Losses at the gene ends were 4 bases for V and 3 bases for J; bases not matched to a gene: 9. This CDR3 is 16 amino acids long. Written as DNA, the CDR3 is TGCAGCGTTGTGGGGGCTAGCGGGAGGGGAAAAGAGACCCAGTACTTC. Its translation is CSVVGASGRGKETQYF.

V and J are TRBV5-1 and TRBJ1-2, with D possibly being TRBD1 (5 bases). This CDR3 is built from 15 residues. The V and J ends lost 4 bases and 2 bases respectively, with 15 bases between them. The V gene's germline CDR1 is SGHRS and CDR2 YFSETQ. For the CDR3, the DNA is TGCGCCAGCAGCATTTCCGGGACGGACAACTATGGCTACACCTTC. This codes for CASSISGTDNYGYTF.

The CDR3 bases are TGTGCCAGCAGCTTAGAGGGAAGTATTGGATACGAGCAGTACTTC. It translates to CASSLEGSIGYEQYF. The V gene is TRBV11-2, the J gene TRBJ2-7, with D uncertain. Germline V lookup: CDR1 SGHAT, CDR2 FQNNGV. CDR3 length: 15 amino acids. The V end lost 0 bases, the J end lost 4 bases, and 13 bases lay between the germline ends.

The chain combines TRBV19 with TRBJ1-3; TRBD1 is a possible D gene (5 bases). The ends were cut back, 3 bases at V and 1 base at J, with 16 bases in the middle. There are 17 residues in the CDR3. Germline CDR1 LNHDA, CDR2 SQIVND (reference sequence). The CDR3 spells CASSIPPGRSSGNTIYF. CDR3 bases: TGTGCCAGTAGTATCCCGCCAGGGAGGAGTTCTGGAAACACCATATATTTT. The complete variable domain, with remaining parts taken from reference TRBV19 and TRBJ1-3, reads DGGITQSPKYLFRKEGQNVTLSCEQNLNHDAMYWYRQDPGQGLRLIYYSQIVNDFQKGDIAEGYSVSREKKESFPLTVTSAQKNPTAFYLCASSIPPGRSSGNTIYFGEGSWLTVV.

This chain joins TRBV19 and TRBJ1-5; tentative D call: TRBD1 (5 bases). V lost 11 bases and J 4 bases, leaving 15 bases between the germline ends. This CDR3 is built from 13 residues. The germline CDR1 and CDR2 sequences are LNHDA and SQIVND (reference sequence). The CDR3 region is CAAADRTNQPQHF. CDR3 nucleotide sequence: TGTGCCGCAGCAGACAGAACAAATCAGCCCCAGCATTTT.